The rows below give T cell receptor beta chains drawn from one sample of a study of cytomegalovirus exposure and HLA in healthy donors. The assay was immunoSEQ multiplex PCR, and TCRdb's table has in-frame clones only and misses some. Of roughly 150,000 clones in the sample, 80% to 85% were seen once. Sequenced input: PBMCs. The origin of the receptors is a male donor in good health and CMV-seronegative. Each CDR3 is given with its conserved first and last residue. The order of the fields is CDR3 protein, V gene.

CDR3 protein: CASSPGIYYGYTF; V gene: TRBV6-6
CDR3 protein: CASSSWTGDIAAFF; V gene: TRBV6-5
CDR3 protein: CASSPSSYGYTF; V gene: TRBV9
CDR3 protein: CASSLDGGGGALGEQFF; V gene: TRBV7-8
CDR3 protein: CSSSLRPRGQGRAYGYTF; V gene: TRBV7-9
CDR3 protein: CASSILDRASGANVLTF; V gene: TRBV19
CDR3 protein: CAWSVRGETQYF; V gene: TRBV30
CDR3 protein: CASTEWSRELFF; V gene: TRBV2
CDR3 protein: CASSPPSQETQYF; V gene: TRBV13
CDR3 protein: CATRTELNTEAFF; V gene: TRBV5-4
CDR3 protein: CASSFGAGETQYF; V gene: TRBV6-5
CDR3 protein: CASSLGETRIEAFF; V gene: TRBV7-8
CDR3 protein: CASSLEASGVTDTQYF; V gene: TRBV5-4